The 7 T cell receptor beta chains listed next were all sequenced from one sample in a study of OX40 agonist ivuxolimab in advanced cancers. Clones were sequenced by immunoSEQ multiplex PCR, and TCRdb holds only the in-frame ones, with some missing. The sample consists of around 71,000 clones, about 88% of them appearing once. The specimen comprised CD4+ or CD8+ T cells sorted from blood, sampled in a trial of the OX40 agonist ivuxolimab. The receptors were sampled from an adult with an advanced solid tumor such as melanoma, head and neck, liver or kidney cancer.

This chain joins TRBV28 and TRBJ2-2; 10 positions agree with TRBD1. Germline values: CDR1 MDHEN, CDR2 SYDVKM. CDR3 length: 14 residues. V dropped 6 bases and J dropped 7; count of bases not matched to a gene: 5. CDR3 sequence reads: CASRKGTGVGELFF. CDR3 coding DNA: TGTGCCAGCAGGAAAGGGACAGGGGTCGGGGAGCTGTTTTTT.

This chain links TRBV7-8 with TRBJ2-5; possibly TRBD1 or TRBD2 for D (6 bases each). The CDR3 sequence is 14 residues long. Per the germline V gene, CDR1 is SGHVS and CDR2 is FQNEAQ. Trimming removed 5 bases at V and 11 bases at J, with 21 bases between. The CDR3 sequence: CASSQVHGGREQYF. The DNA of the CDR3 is TGTGCCAGCAGCCAAGTTCATGGGGGGCGAGAGCAGTACTTC.

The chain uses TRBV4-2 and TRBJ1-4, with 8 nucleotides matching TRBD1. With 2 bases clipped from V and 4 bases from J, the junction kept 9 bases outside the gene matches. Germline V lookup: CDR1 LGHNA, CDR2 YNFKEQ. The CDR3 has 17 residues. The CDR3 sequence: CASSQNTGTGINEKLFF. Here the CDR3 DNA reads TGTGCCAGCAGCCAAAATACCGGGACAGGTATTAATGAAAAACTGTTTTTT.

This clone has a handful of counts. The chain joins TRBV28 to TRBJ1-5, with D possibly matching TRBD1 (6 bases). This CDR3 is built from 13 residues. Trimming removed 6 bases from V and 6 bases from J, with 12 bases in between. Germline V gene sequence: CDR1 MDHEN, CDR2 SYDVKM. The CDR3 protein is CASRGGASQPQHF. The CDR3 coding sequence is TGTGCCAGCAGAGGGGGGGCAAGTCAGCCCCAGCATTTT. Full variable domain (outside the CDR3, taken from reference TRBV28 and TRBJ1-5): DVKVTQSSRYLVKRTGEKVFLECVQDMDHENMFWYRQDPGLGLRLIYFSYDVKMKEKGDIPEGYSVSREKKERFSLILESASTNQTSMYLCASRGGASQPQHFGDGTRLSIL.

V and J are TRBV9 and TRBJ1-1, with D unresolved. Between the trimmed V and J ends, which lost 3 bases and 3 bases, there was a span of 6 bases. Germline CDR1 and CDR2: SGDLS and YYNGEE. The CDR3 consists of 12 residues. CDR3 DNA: TGTGCCAGCAGCGCCCGGGACACTGAAGCTTTCTTT. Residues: CASSARDTEAFF.

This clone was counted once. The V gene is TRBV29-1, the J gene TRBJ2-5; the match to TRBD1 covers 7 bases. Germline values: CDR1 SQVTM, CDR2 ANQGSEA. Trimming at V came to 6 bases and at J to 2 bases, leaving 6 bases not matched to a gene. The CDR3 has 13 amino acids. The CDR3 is CSVISTGQETQYF. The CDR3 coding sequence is TGCAGCGTAATATCGACAGGGCAAGAGACCCAGTACTTC. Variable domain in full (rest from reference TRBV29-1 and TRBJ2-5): SAVISQKPSRDICQRGTSLTIQCQVDSQVTMMFWYRQQPGQSLTLIATANQGSEATYESGFVIDKFPISRPNLTFSTLTVSNMSPEDSSIYLCSVISTGQETQYFGPGTRLLVL.

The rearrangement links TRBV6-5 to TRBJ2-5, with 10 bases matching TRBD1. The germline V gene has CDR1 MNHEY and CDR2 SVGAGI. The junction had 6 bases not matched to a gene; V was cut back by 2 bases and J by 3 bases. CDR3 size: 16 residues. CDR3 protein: CASSYTVGTGEETQYF. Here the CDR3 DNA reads TGTGCCAGCAGTTACACAGTTGGGACAGGGGAAGAGACCCAGTACTTC.